This TCR beta chain was identified during a study of T cell repertoires in cytomegalovirus infection. Study-level background: Both CMV infection and a matching HLA type were indicated by public TCR beta signatures.

TCRdb re-derived calls from the reads in MiXCR, one entry per CDR3 protein. This table has roughly 860,000 distinct CDR3 sequences, about 30% appearing once. A few counts support this clonotype. Its antigen is undetermined. The CDR3 is 14 residues long. Unmatched junction bases numbered 6, after V lost 6 bases and J lost 4 bases. Germline CDR1 and CDR2: MGHRA and YSYEKL. The chain recombines TRBV4-1 with TRBJ1-2; TRBD1 matches at 9 bases. Specimen: cultured CD8+ T cells from PBMCs, collected from culture after CMV antigen stimulation. The sequence was collected from a human donor in good health (CMV status not recorded). Some clones in this sample may be carry-over from other donors' samples. This CDR3 is CASRPGQGFYGYTF. In nucleotides, the CDR3 is TGCGCCAGCAGGCCGGGACAGGGATTCTATGGCTACACCTTC.